The TCR beta chain under discussion was sequenced for a study of sequential checkpoint blockade in melanoma. Across the whole study: First-line arms were nivolumab then ipilimumab, or the reverse, randomized 1:1.

Method: immunoSEQ multiplex PCR; TCRdb's copy keeps in-frame clones and lacks some. There are about 20,000 clones in the sample; roughly 82% occur only once, and over 50% lies in the top ten. Treatment described: randomized to nivolumab then ipilimumab (arm A) or the reverse (arm B). Live CD3+CD8+ CD19− CD56− cells were sorted from PBMCs. CDR3 size: 14 residues. Trimming removed 9 bases at V and 5 bases at J, with 19 bases between. Germline CDR1 PRHDT, CDR2 FYEKMQ (reference sequence). The receptor was isolated from a human donor with melanoma. The V call is TRBV13, the J call TRBJ2-5, with D possibly being TRBD2 (7 bases). The sample here was CD8+ T cells sorted from blood (inferred from file names), taken from a patient given nivolumab and ipilimumab in sequence. The CDR3 loop reads CASLNGGGRETQYF. The CDR3 bases are TGTGCCAGTCTTAACGGCGGGGGCAGGGAGACCCAGTACTTC.